A selection of T cell receptor beta chains follows, all from one sample in a study of breast tumors, draining lymph nodes, adjacent tissues. MiXCR, applied by TCRdb to the multiplex PCR reads, yields one record per CDR3 protein. The sample lists 140,000 or so distinct CDR3 sequences, 32% seen once, with about 2.3% in the top ten. Sequenced input: axillary lymph node tissue. All receptors come from a female donor with breast cancer. Some clones in this sample may be carry-over from other donors' samples. Each CDR3 is given without its conserved first and last residue. Size is omitted from some rows. Given values are once, few, many or a class for expanded clones.

clone_size,v_call,cdr3_aa
many,TRBV30,AWSAPPGQGDYGYT
many,TRBV18,ASSPDPGPLSGNTIY
medium-sized,TRBV24-1,ATQGRGNTIY
-,TRBV7-3,ASSRMTSQNNGEQF
many,TRBV5-6,ASSLMRGGLSAQF
many,TRBV30,AWSSGNSNQPQH
many,TRBV6-4,ASSDRTFGSGELF
-,TRBV20-1,SARAEGRETQH
many,TRBV7-2,ASRGTGVKYGYT
-,TRBV7-3,ASSLTSGGNEQF
many,TRBV5-1,ASSLDGLYGYT
many,TRBV11-2,ASSPGGLAGLSDTQY
-,TRBV20-1,SAPARGGAADTQY
many,TRBV6-5,ASTRGQALTDTQY
-,TRBV4-3,ASSQTDGPWSQY
many,TRBV5-5,ASSLVVGGYT
-,TRBV5-4,ASSGDDTPGGYT
-,TRBV11-2,ASSFPRDSGNNEPQH
-,TRBV5-1,ASSLETGGGAF
many,TRBV3-1,ASSTTYEQY
many,TRBV3-1,ASSLGPQRQETQY
many,TRBV20-1,SARWRSDNEQF
many,TRBV9,ASSEAGASSEQY
many,TRBV7-8,ASSLHGSGNTIY
many,TRBV6-4,ASSRFYRDSFSYEQY
once,TRBV5-1,ASSFKTGGPSYEQY
many,TRBV18,ASSQGQGVYEQY
many,TRBV29-1,SVEDRGGGNYGYT
-,TRBV6-2/TRBV6-3,ASRMTGATEAF
-,TRBV7-9,ASSPAKGPIEAF
many,TRBV2,ASSGDSTSTDTQY
many,TRBV3-1,ASSQDGGGGYT
many,TRBV3-1,ASSQDSQETQY
many,TRBV12-3/TRBV12-4,ASTYRGGGHYGYT
few,TRBV5-1,ASRFGTANTEAF
many,TRBV4-2,ASSHGLAGGTEQF
-,TRBV18,ASSPNIGELF
many,TRBV6-5,ASSRTGDSYEQY
many,TRBV4-1,ASSQEVAGSYQPQH
many,TRBV20-1,SARWGDNQPQH
many,TRBV11-2,ASSRFLRTHQETQY
many,TRBV5-1,ASSLSPGGETQY
many,TRBV19,ASADRAYGYT
many,TRBV9,ASSVDGGSGSPLH
-,TRBV12-3/TRBV12-4,ASSFRQGYEAF
-,TRBV13,ASSLGWNTGELF
-,TRBV20-1,STRVGRVDEQF
many,TRBV12-3/TRBV12-4,ASSLRGAVETQY
many,TRBV7-9,ASSRGAEAF
many,TRBV24-1,ATSDFIPGQGAGEQF
many,TRBV4-2,ASSRAGAGETQY